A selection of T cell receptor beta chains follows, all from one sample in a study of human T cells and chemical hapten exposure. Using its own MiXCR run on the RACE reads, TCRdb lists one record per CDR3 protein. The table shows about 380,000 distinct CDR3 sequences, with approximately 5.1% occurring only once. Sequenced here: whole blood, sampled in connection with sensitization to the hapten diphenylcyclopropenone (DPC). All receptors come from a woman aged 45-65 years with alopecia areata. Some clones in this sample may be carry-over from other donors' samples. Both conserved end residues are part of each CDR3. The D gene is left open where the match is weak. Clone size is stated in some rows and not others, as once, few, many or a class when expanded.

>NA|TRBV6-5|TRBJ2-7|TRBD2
TGTGCCAGCAGTTATCGCAGACAGGGCCTGGGGCGGGAGGGGCACGAGCAGTACTTC
CASSYRRQGLGREGHEQYF
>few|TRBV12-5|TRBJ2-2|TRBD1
TGTGCTAGTGGTCCGGGGACAGCGAACACCGGGGAGCTGTTTTTT
CASGPGTANTGELFF
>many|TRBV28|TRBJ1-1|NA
TGTGCCAGCAGTTTATTTGGGGGCACTGAAGCTTTCTTT
CASSLFGGTEAFF
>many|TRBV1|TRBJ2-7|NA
TGCACCAGCAGCCAGGCTAGCTCCTACGAGCAGTACTTC
CTSSQASSYEQYF
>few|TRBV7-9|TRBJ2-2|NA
TGTGCCAGCAGCTTAGATGGACGGATCACCGGGGAGCTGTTTTTT
CASSLDGRITGELFF
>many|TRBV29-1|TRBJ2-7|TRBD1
TGCAGCGTTCGGGACAGAGACTACGAGCAGTACTTC
CSVRDRDYEQYF
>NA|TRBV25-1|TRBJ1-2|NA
TGTGCCAGCAGTGCTCCGGGGGCGGGCTATGGCTACACCTTC
CASSAPGAGYGYTF
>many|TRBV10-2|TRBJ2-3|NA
TGCGCCAGCACAAAGTCGGCAGATACGCAGTATTTT
CASTKSADTQYF
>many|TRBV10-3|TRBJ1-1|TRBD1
TGTGCCATCAGGACAGGGGGGGCGAACACTGAAGCTTTCTTT
CAIRTGGANTEAFF
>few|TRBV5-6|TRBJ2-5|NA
TGTGCCAGCAGCATTGATTCAAGATTGAGAGAGACCCAGTACTTC
CASSIDSRLRETQYF
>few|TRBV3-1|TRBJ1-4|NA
TGTGCCAGCAGCCAAGTAGGGGGTGTTAATGAAAAACTGTTTTTT
CASSQVGGVNEKLFF
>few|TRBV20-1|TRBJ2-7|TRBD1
TGCAGTGCTGCCCAGGGGGCCCACTACGAGCAGTACTTC
CSAAQGAHYEQYF
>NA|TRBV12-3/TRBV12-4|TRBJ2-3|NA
TGTGCCAGCGGGGGCGTTAACACAGATACGCAGTATTTT
CASGGVNTDTQYF
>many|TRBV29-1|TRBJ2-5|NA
TGCAGCGTTGAAGGGGGCAGACTGTACCAAGAGACCCAGTACTTC
CSVEGGRLYQETQYF
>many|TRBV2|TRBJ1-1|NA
TGTGCCAGCAGAGTTGGCACTGAAGCTTTCTTT
CASRVGTEAFF
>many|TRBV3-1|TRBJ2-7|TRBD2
TGTGCCAGCAGCCAAGCGGGACTAGCTTCCTACGAGCAGTACTTC
CASSQAGLASYEQYF
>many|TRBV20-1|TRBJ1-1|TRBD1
TGCAGTGCTAGAGTCCAGACAGGGAGGGTGGAAGCTTTCTTT
CSARVQTGRVEAFF
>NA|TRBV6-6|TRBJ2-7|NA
TGTGCCAGCAGTGGGAGGGGGGCGACGTCCTACGAGCAGTACTTC
CASSGRGATSYEQYF
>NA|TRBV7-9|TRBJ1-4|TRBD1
TGTGCCAGCAGCTTAGACGGACAGGGGAATGAAAAACTGTTTTTT
CASSLDGQGNEKLFF
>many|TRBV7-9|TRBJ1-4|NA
TGTGCCAGCAGCTTATACCAGGTTAATGAAAAACTGTTTTTT
CASSLYQVNEKLFF
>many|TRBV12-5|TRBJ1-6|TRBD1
TGTGCTAGTGGTTCCCGGGACAGGGGACTTTCGGGAGGGAATTCACCCCTCCACTTT
CASGSRDRGLSGGNSPLHF
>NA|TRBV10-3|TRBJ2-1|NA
TGTGCCATCAGTGTGCTAGCTACCCATGAGCAGTTCTTC
CAISVLATHEQFF
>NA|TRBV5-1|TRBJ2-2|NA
TGCGCCAGCTGGGGCGGGGAGCTGTTTTTT
CASWGGELFF
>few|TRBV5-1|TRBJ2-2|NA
TGCGCCAGCAGCTTGATTGGGGAATACACCGGGGAGCTGTTTTTT
CASSLIGEYTGELFF
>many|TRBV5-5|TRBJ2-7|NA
TGTGCCAGCAGCTACTATGAGGGCCGGGACGAGCAGTACTTC
CASSYYEGRDEQYF
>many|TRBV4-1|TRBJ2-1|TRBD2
TGCGCCAGCAGCCAAGACCCCGGGACTAGCGGTGCTACGGGGAATGAGCAGTTCTTC
CASSQDPGTSGATGNEQFF
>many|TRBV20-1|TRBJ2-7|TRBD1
TGCAGTACGGACAGGTTTTCCTACGAGCAGTACTTC
CSTDRFSYEQYF
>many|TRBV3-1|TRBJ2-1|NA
TGTGCCAGCAGCTCCGGGACCAGTGAGCAGTTCTTC
CASSSGTSEQFF
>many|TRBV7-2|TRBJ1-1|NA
TGTGCCAGCAGCTCACAGGGAAGAAGAAACACTGAAGCTTTCTTT
CASSSQGRRNTEAFF
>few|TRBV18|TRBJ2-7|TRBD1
TGTGCCAGCTCATCGACAGGACAGGCCACCTACGAGCAGTACTTC
CASSSTGQATYEQYF
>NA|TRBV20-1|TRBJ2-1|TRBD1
TGCAGTGCTTCCGGGACAGGGGGCTCGGATGAGCAGTTCTTC
CSASGTGGSDEQFF
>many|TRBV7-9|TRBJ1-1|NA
TGCCTATTAGGACGTTCAAGCCCTGAAGCTTTCTTT
CLLGRSSPEAFF
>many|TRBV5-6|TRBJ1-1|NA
TGTGCCAGCAGCTTGGGCAGCAGCACGTGGAACACTGAAGCTTTCTTT
CASSLGSSTWNTEAFF
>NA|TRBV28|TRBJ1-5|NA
TGTGCCGGGCGGGCGGGTGCGAGCAATCAGCCCCAGCATTTT
CAGRAGASNQPQHF
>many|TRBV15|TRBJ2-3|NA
TGTGCCACCAGCAGAGATGACGGAGCGACTGCATATACGCAGTATTTT
CATSRDDGATAYTQYF
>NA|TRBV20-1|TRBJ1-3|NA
TGCAGTGCCGCCTTGGGGCTAGACACCATATATTTT
CSAALGLDTIYF
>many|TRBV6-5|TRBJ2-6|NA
TGTGCCAGCAGTTACACGGGGGCGCAAGGGGCCAACGTCCTGACTTTC
CASSYTGAQGANVLTF
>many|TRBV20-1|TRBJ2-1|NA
TGCAGTGCTAGAGATTTAAAAACGGCGGTTTCGGATGAGCAGTTCTTC
CSARDLKTAVSDEQFF
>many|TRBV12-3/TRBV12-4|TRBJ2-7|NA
TGTGCCAGCAGTCCACTTGGGCCCTCCGAGCAGTACTTC
CASSPLGPSEQYF
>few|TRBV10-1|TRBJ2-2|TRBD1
TGCGCCAGCAGTGAAGGGACAGTCGGGCTGTTTTTT
CASSEGTVGLFF
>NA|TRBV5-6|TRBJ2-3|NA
TGTGCCAGCAGTTCAGCCCAGGGTCCGCAGTATTTT
CASSSAQGPQYF
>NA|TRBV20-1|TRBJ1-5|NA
TGCAGTGCCGCGGGGACGGTTAATCAGCCCCAGCATTTT
CSAAGTVNQPQHF
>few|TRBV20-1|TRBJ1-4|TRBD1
TGCAGTGCTCCAGGGGTGACAGGGGGGACTGAAAAACTGTTTTTT
CSAPGVTGGTEKLFF
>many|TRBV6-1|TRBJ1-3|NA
TGTGCCAGCAGGACAGGACATTTCTCTGGAAACACCATATATTTT
CASRTGHFSGNTIYF
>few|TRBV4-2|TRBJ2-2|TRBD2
TGTGCCAGCAGCCAAGGGACTAGCGGGAACACCGGGGAGCTGTTTTTT
CASSQGTSGNTGELFF
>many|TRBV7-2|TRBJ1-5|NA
TGTGCCAGCAGTCGGGACTTAAACTCCAATCAGCCCCAGCATTTT
CASSRDLNSNQPQHF
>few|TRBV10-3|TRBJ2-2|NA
TGTGCCATCAGTGAGTCCCGGACGGCCGGGGAGCTGTTTTTT
CAISESRTAGELFF
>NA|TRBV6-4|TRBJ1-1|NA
TGTGCCAGCAGAGTGGAGGGGGGAGTGAACACTGAAGCTTTCTTT
CASRVEGGVNTEAFF
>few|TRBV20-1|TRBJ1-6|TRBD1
TGCAGTGCTAGAGGGACAGGGGATTTCGTCTCCTATAATTCACCCCTCCACTTT
CSARGTGDFVSYNSPLHF
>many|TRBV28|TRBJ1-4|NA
TGTGCCAGCAGCCAAGCAGGGGCAACTAATGAAAAACTGTTTTTT
CASSQAGATNEKLFF
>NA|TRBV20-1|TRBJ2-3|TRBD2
TGCAGTGCTAGAGGACTAGCGGGGATTGGGGGTACGCAGTATTTT
CSARGLAGIGGTQYF
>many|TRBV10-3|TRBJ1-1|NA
TGTGCCATCCGGGGGGAGCGGCTGAACACTGAAGCTTTCTTT
CAIRGERLNTEAFF
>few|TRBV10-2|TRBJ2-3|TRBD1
TGCGCCAGCAGTGACTGGACAGGCCGCACAGATACGCAGTATTTT
CASSDWTGRTDTQYF
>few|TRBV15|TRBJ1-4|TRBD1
TGTGCCACCAGCAGAGACAGGGGGCATGAAAAACTGTTTTTT
CATSRDRGHEKLFF
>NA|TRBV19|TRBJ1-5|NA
TGTGCCAGTAGTGTGGGACTTCAGGTTAATCAGCCCCAGCATTTT
CASSVGLQVNQPQHF
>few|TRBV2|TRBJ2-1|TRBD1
TGTGCCAGCAGTTACCGACAGGGGGCAGGAAATGAGCAGTTCTTC
CASSYRQGAGNEQFF
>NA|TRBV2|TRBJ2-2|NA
TGTGCCAGCAGTGGTCCGGGGGTGATCGGGGAGCTGTTTTTT
CASSGPGVIGELFF